The source of this T cell receptor (beta chain) is a study of response to subunit inactivated influenza vaccine. This clonotype was counted a few times. What it binds is unknown. Germline V gene data show CDR1 as LNHNV and CDR2 as YYDKDF (reference sequence). V shed 1 base, J shed 4 bases, and the junction held 4 bases outside the gene matches. The CDR3 extends over 14 amino acids. MiXCR, run by TCRdb on the RT-PCR reads, gives a single entry per CDR3 protein. Of about 570,000 distinct CDR3 sequences detected, over 9.5% appear once; the ten largest clones hold about 9.4%. Overall study results and limits: The authors suggested that every seasonal influenza vaccination recruits few new T cells.

The source of this sequence is a man in his fifties who received an inactivated influenza vaccine. The chain combines TRBV15 with TRBJ2-7, with TRBD1 matching over 7 bases. Here the sequenced sample was PBMCs from blood, taken on the day of vaccination. CDR3: CATSRGPTGYEQYF. DNA of the CDR3: TGTGCCACCAGCAGAGGCCCGACAGGGTACGAGCAGTACTTC.